These 17 T cell receptor beta chains were all obtained from the same sample, sequenced in a study of T cell responses to AZD1222 COVID-19 vaccine (dated by TCRdb to 2020 to 2023). This sample's time point label indicates: baseline before first vaccination. The library was built by means of the immunoSEQ multiplex PCR assay. TCRdb provides this immuneACCESS table in a form limited to in-frame rearrangements. Some clones are lacking; in checked studies, under half of them reflect an unresolved V gene, and why the rest are absent is not known. The sample contains roughly 100,000 clones, over 80% of them found a single time. 7% to 10% of the sample lies in the top ten. The sequences come from peripheral blood, collected on day 0 of AZD1222 vaccination. The receptors were gathered from an adult in good health.

The chain is built from TRBV5-4 and TRBJ2-3; D uncertain. The germline gives CDR1 SGHNT, CDR2 YYREEE (reference sequence). Trimming removed 0 bases from V and 5 bases from J, with 13 bases in between. The CDR3 spans 15 residues. The CDR3, as DNA: TGTGCCAGCAGCTTGGTGGCTAGTGGAAAAGATACGCAGTATTTT. It is translated as CASSLVASGKDTQYF. The variable domain in full, with the rest retrieved from reference TRBV5-4 and TRBJ2-3, is ETGVTQSPTHLIKTRGQQVTLRCSSQSGHNTVSWYQQALGQGPQFIFQYYREEENGRGNFPPRFSGLQFPNYSSELNVNALELDDSALYLCASSLVASGKDTQYFGPGTRLTVL.

The chain links TRBV28 to TRBJ1-5, with 7 bases that match TRBD1. CDR3 size: 15 residues. Germline-derived CDR1 and CDR2 are MDHEN and SYDVKM. The V gene end was trimmed by 6 bases and the J gene end by 2 bases; junction bases not matched to a gene: 7. The CDR3 spells CASSSAGGGNQPQHF. The DNA for the CDR3 is TGTGCCAGCAGCTCAGCAGGGGGAGGCAATCAGCCCCAGCATTTT.

The chain is built from TRBV4-3 and TRBJ1-2, with TRBD1 as a possible D gene (6 bases). Trimming cost V 3 bases and J 4 bases, with 9 bases left between them. The CDR3 consists of 13 residues. Germline V gene data show CDR1 as LGHNA and CDR2 as YSLEER. CDR3 sequence: CASSQEQGYGYTF. The CDR3 DNA is TGCGCCAGCAGCCAGGAACAGGGCTATGGCTACACCTTC.

The chain combines TRBV6-2 or TRBV6-3 with TRBJ1-2; 9 bases fit TRBD1. Trimming removed 5 bases from V and 9 bases from J; junction bases left unmatched: 10. There are 14 residues in the CDR3. In germline, CDR1 is MNHEY, CDR2 SVGEGT. CDR3 amino acids: CASSDPGQGTRYTF. Written as DNA, the CDR3 is TGTGCCAGCAGTGATCCGGGACAGGGAACACGCTACACCTTC.

The chain recombines TRBV9 with TRBJ1-5; unclear D gene. Germline CDR1 reads SGDLS; CDR2 reads YYNGEE. This CDR3 has 14 amino acids. V shed 1 base and J shed 4 bases, with 9 bases lying between them. Written as DNA, the CDR3 is TGTGCCAGCAGCGTATCTAGTCTAAATCAGCCCCAGCATTTT. Its protein is CASSVSSLNQPQHF.

The V call is TRBV19, the J call TRBJ1-1; the D is unclear. CDR1 LNHDA and CDR2 SQIVND come from the germline V gene (reference sequence). CDR3 length: 15 amino acids. The V end lost 3 bases, the J end lost 6 bases, and 17 bases lay between the germline ends. The CDR3 region is CASSIQRRGNAEAFF. In DNA, the CDR3 is TGTGCCAGTAGTATTCAAAGAAGAGGGAATGCTGAAGCTTTCTTT. The full variable domain, its missing parts supplied by reference TRBV19 and TRBJ1-1, is DGGITQSPKYLFRKEGQNVTLSCEQNLNHDAMYWYRQDPGQGLRLIYYSQIVNDFQKGDIAEGYSVSREKKESFPLTVTSAQKNPTAFYLCASSIQRRGNAEAFFGQGTRLTVV.

The V and J genes are TRBV4-2 and TRBJ2-1; 7 bases match TRBD1. The germline CDR1 and CDR2 sequences are LGHNA and YNFKEQ. The CDR3 contains 16 residues. Unmatched junction bases numbered 9, after V lost 0 bases and J lost 7 bases. The DNA for the CDR3 is TGTGCCAGCAGCCAAGATCCGAGGGGGCAGGGGAATGAGCAGTTCTTC. As protein: CASSQDPRGQGNEQFF.

V usage is TRBV19 and J usage is TRBJ2-1; possibly TRBD2 for D (7 bases). The CDR3 has 14 residues. The germline V gene encodes CDR1 LNHDA and CDR2 SQIVND (reference sequence). Trimming removed 0 bases at V and 11 bases at J, with 14 bases between. CDR3 in amino acids: CASSIEPGGGKQFF. DNA for the CDR3: TGTGCCAGTAGTATAGAGCCGGGCGGGGGCAAGCAGTTCTTC.

This clone came up many times. The rearrangement uses TRBV18 and TRBJ1-5; 8 nucleotides line up with TRBD1. Unmatched junction bases numbered 6, after V lost 2 bases and J lost 6 bases. Germline CDR1 is KGHSH and CDR2 is LQKENI. CDR3 length: 15 residues. CDR3 DNA: TGTGCCAGCTCACCAGGCGCAGGGGGCGGTCAGCCCCAGCATTTT. It yields the protein CASSPGAGGGQPQHF.

V gene TRBV4-1 combines with J gene TRBJ1-3, with a tentative D call TRBD1 (5 bases). The CDR3 has 14 amino acids. Germline V gene data show CDR1 as MGHRA and CDR2 as YSYEKL. The V gene lost 1 base and the J gene lost 16 bases, with 20 bases spanning the gap. CDR3 loop: CASSQVTPDIRTYF. CDR3 bases: TGCGCCAGCAGCCAAGTCACCCCGGACATTCGGACCTATTTT.

The V call is TRBV25-1, the J call TRBJ2-5; TRBD1 might be the D (5 bases). Germline V gene lookup returns CDR1 MGHDK and CDR2 SYGVNS. CDR3 size: 14 residues. Deletions cut 2 bases from V and 4 bases from J, with 11 bases between. The DNA for the CDR3 is TGTGCCAGCAGTGAACAGGGTATTGGAGAGACCCAGTACTTC. It translates to CASSEQGIGETQYF.

This sequence joins TRBV12-3 or TRBV12-4 and TRBJ2-2; TRBD2 matches 7 bases. The CDR3 loop spans 13 amino acids. Trimming took 6 bases from V and 6 from J; bases not matched to a gene: 4. CDR3 DNA: TGTGCCAGCAGCCTTACTAGCGCCGGGGAGCTGTTTTTT. As protein: CASSLTSAGELFF.

The table lists this clone with a few counts. This sequence joins TRBV19 and TRBJ1-5; D may be TRBD1 (5 bases). The CDR3 has 15 residues. The V gene lost 4 bases and the J gene lost 2 bases, with 12 bases spanning the gap. The germline V gene encodes CDR1 LNHDA and CDR2 SQIVND (reference sequence). The CDR3 nucleotides read TGTGCCAGTAGTAAGCAGGGTATGGGCAATCAGCCCCAGCATTTT. Its translation is CASSKQGMGNQPQHF.

This CDR3 is CASSYAETGNEQFF. CDR3 sequence (DNA): TGTGCCAGCAGTTACGCTGAGACAGGGAATGAGCAGTTCTTC. V is TRBV6-5 and J is TRBJ2-1; 7 positions agree with TRBD1. Per the germline V gene, CDR1 is MNHEY and CDR2 is SVGAGI. The V gene end was trimmed by 2 bases and the J gene end by 7 bases; junction bases not matched to a gene: 5. There are 14 residues in the CDR3.

This clone is labeled as medium-sized. This chain connects TRBV11-2 to TRBJ2-1; D may be TRBD2 (6 bases). V lost 5 bases to trimming and J lost 9 bases, with 26 bases between them. Germline V gene data show CDR1 as SGHAT and CDR2 as FQNNGV. The CDR3 contains 17 residues. The CDR3 coding sequence is TGTGCCAGCAGCCCAGGCCCGCGGACCCGGGACTGGGTTGAGCAGTTCTTC. It specifies CASSPGPRTRDWVEQFF.

The V gene is TRBV6-4, the J gene TRBJ1-1; 9 bases match TRBD1. This CDR3 has 15 residues. From germline, CDR1 is MRHNA and CDR2 SNTAGT. Trimming cost V 9 bases and J 0 bases; bases outside gene matches: 8. The DNA of the CDR3 is TGTGCCAGAGAACCGGGACAGGGACTGAACACTGAAGCTTTCTTT. Its protein product is CAREPGQGLNTEAFF.

The chain couples TRBV4-1 to TRBJ1-5; the D gene is possibly TRBD1 (6 bases). This CDR3 comprises 14 residues. V was trimmed by 0 bases and J by 8 bases, leaving 11 bases between them. Germline loops: CDR1 MGHRA, CDR2 YSYEKL. The CDR3 region has the DNA TGCGCCAGCAGCCAAGACAGGGGCAGGGAGCCCCAGCATTTT. It is translated as CASSQDRGREPQHF.